What follows is one TCR beta chain and its context. This entry belongs to a study of CD8 T cells in Susac syndrome. CD8+ and CD4+ T cells from blood underwent TCR beta sequencing, which was carried out in a high-throughput format. Negative isolation yielded the CD8+ and CD4+ T cells, while FACS enriched the TEMRA cells. Trimming stripped 4 bases from V and 1 base from J, with 14 bases between. The V gene's germline CDR1 is SGDLS and CDR2 YYNGEE. The CDR3 length is 15 residues. Random hexamers were used to reverse transcribe an amount of roughly 0.5 to 1 ug RNA. An immunoSEQ multiplex PCR amplified TCR beta CDR3 over 54 Vbeta and 13 Jbeta. TCRdb independently ran MiXCR on the immunoSEQ multiplex PCR reads; one entry per CDR3 protein. The data show around 200,000 distinct CDR3 sequences, roughly 94% seen once.

The rearrangement joins TRBV9 to TRBJ1-1; D is possibly TRBD1 (6 bases). This clonotype was obtained from a human donor in good health. Sequencing was carried out using CD4+ T cells from PBMCs. The CDR3 protein is CASSPHSGENTEAFF. The CDR3 region has the DNA TGTGCCAGCAGCCCCCATTCAGGGGAGAACACTGAAGCTTTCTTT. The variable domain in full, with the rest retrieved from reference TRBV9 and TRBJ1-1, is DSGVTQTPKHLITATGQRVTLRCSPRSGDLSVYWYQQSLDQGLQFLIQYYNGEERAKGNILERFSAQQFPDLHSELNLSSLELGDSALYFCASSPHSGENTEAFFGQGTRLTVV.